The 17 T cell receptor beta chains listed next were all sequenced from one sample in a study of blood T cells in healthy people across ages. Together with a sample-barcoded 5' primer, a J-beta primer mix was included in a second PCR lasting roughly 6 to 12 cycles. A single record per CDR3 protein comes from TCRdb applying MiXCR to the 5' RACE reads. The sample includes some 900,000 distinct CDR3 sequences, roughly 48% of them seen just once. The sequenced sample consisted of blood. These receptor sequences come from a man younger than 45 in good health.

This clonotype has only a few counts. The rearrangement joins TRBV5-1 to TRBJ2-5; 9 bases are shared with TRBD1. Germline V CDR1 and CDR2: SGHRS, YFSETQ. The CDR3 is 15 amino acids. Trimming took 4 bases from V and 0 from J; bases not matched to a gene: 4. The CDR3 DNA follows: TGCGCCAGCAGCACCGGACAGGGGAACCAAGAGACCCAGTACTTC. Its protein is CASSTGQGNQETQYF.

There are a few counts of this clonotype. The J gene is TRBJ1-2, the V gene TRBV6-1, with 8 bases identical to TRBD1. CDR1 MNHNS and CDR2 SASEGT come from the germline V gene. There are 13 residues in the CDR3. Germline trimming cut 8 bases from V and 2 bases from J; bases unmatched to any gene: 4. The CDR3 is CASQRQGNYGYTF. Here the CDR3 DNA reads TGTGCCAGCCAAAGACAGGGGAACTATGGCTACACCTTC.

The gene calls are TRBV12-3 or TRBV12-4 and TRBJ1-2, with TRBD1 matching 9 bases. V was pared by 6 bases and J by 4 bases, with 12 bases of the junction left unmatched. CDR3 length: 16 amino acids. The CDR3 spells CASSPPGQGLFYGYTF. CDR3 bases: TGTGCCAGCAGCCCGCCGGGACAGGGATTATTCTATGGCTACACCTTC.

This rearrangement joins TRBV20-1 to TRBJ2-1, with 8 bases lining up with TRBD2. Germline-derived CDR1 and CDR2 are DFQATT and SNEGSKA (reference sequence). V lost 6 bases and J lost 8; bases outside the gene matches: 9. This CDR3 is built from 13 residues. The DNA for the CDR3 is TGCAGTGCCAGGGCCGGGGGGGCGCATGAGCAGTTCTTC. This translates into CSARAGGAHEQFF.

The chain links TRBV2 to TRBJ1-2; unclear D gene. CDR1 and CDR2 from the germline V gene are SNHLY and FYNNEI. The germline V and J ends were trimmed by 1 base and 10 bases, with 10 bases remaining between them. This CDR3 is 12 amino acids long. The CDR3 region has the DNA TGTGCCAGCAGTGAAGGCCGGACCCACTACACCTTC. Encoded protein: CASSEGRTHYTF.

In its sample, this clonotype was seen many times. The chain combines TRBV2 with TRBJ1-5, with D possibly matching TRBD1 (6 bases). Germline V gene data show CDR1 as SNHLY and CDR2 as FYNNEI. Trimming cost V 5 bases and J 4 bases, with 12 bases left between them. The CDR3 is 14 amino acids. The CDR3 DNA sequence: TGTGCCAGCAGTCCGGACAGTTCAAATCAGCCCCAGCATTTT. This sequence encodes CASSPDSSNQPQHF.

This chain connects TRBV7-9 to TRBJ2-7; D is perhaps TRBD1 or TRBD2 (5 bases each). The J call may be faulty, since TRBJ2-5 better matches the DNA end. Germline assignment: CDR1 SEHNR and CDR2 FQNEAQ (reference sequence). The CDR3 contains 16 residues. The CDR3 DNA sequence: TGTGCCAGCAGCCCACCGGCAAGGGGACCACAAGAGACCCAGTACTTC. Translated, it gives CASSPPARGPQETQYF.

About this clonotype: Germline and junction disagree at one end, which may indicate a read error. This sequence joins TRBV2 and TRBJ1-5; D is ambiguous. Looked up from germline, CDR1 is SNHLY and CDR2 is FYNNEI. The CDR3 loop spans 14 amino acids. The CDR3 region is CASSEMDPNQPRHF. CDR3 nucleotide sequence: TGTGCCAGCAGTGAAATGGACCCTAATCAGCCCCGGCATTTT.

With respect to this clonotype: A read error may explain this, as a much larger clone is one base away. The rearrangement links TRBV4-2 to TRBJ2-1, with D tentatively TRBD1 (6 bases). V was shortened by 4 bases and J by 10 bases, with 17 bases between the two germline ends. The CDR3 sequence is 14 residues long. CDR1 and CDR2 from the germline V gene are LGHNA and YNFKEQ. The CDR3 loop reads CASSPGTSSYEQFF. Written as DNA, the CDR3 is TGTGCCAGCAGCCCGGGGACAAGCTCCTACGAGCAGTTCTTC.

This clonotype was seen repeatedly, ten times or more. This chain links TRBV6-4 with TRBJ2-3; 7 nucleotides line up with TRBD1. Germline V lookup: CDR1 MRHNA, CDR2 SNTAGT. The CDR3 runs to 15 residues. After removal of 3 bases from V and 2 bases from J, the junction contained 5 bases not matched to a gene. In nucleotides, the CDR3 is TGTGCCAGCAGTGAAGGGGGCAGTGACACAGATACGCAGTATTTT. Amino acid sequence: CASSEGGSDTDTQYF.

This clonotype showed up just once. This chain connects TRBV29-1 to TRBJ1-1, with D perhaps matching TRBD1 (6 bases). The CDR3 is 13 amino acids. The V gene's germline CDR1 is SQVTM and CDR2 ANQGSEA. The germline V and J ends were trimmed by 4 bases and 2 bases, with 11 bases remaining between them. In DNA form, the CDR3 reads TGCAGCGTTGCACAGGGATATAACACTGAAGCTTTCTTT. This sequence encodes CSVAQGYNTEAFF.

This clonotype has more than one count but fewer than ten. The chain employs TRBV5-6 and TRBJ2-7; a weak D match, TRBD1 (5 bases). Deletions cut 0 bases from V and 3 bases from J, with 10 bases between. Per germline, CDR1 SGHDT and CDR2 YYEEEE. The CDR3 runs 14 residues. The DNA of the CDR3 is TGTGCCAGCAGCTTGGCGGCAGGGATCTACGAGCAGTACTTC. Its protein is CASSLAAGIYEQYF. Full variable domain (outside the CDR3, taken from reference TRBV5-6 and TRBJ2-7): DAGVTQSPTHLIKTRGQQVTLRCSPKSGHDTVSWYQQALGQGPQFIFQYYEEEERQRGNFPDRFSGHQFPNYSSELNVNALLLGDSALYLCASSLAAGIYEQYFGPGTRLTVT.

This clonotype was seen more than once but under ten times. The V and J genes are TRBV29-1 and TRBJ1-1; no clear D. CDR3 size: 14 residues. V lost 5 bases and J lost 1, with 14 bases in between. Per germline, CDR1 SQVTM and CDR2 ANQGSEA. CDR3 DNA sequence: TGCAGCGTTTTAAATGACAACGAGAACACTGAAGCTTTCTTT. Residues: CSVLNDNENTEAFF.

Only one count was recorded for this clonotype. The chain is built from TRBV2 and TRBJ1-3; D is undetermined. V lost 7 bases and J lost 4, with 8 bases in between. The CDR3 extends over 12 amino acids. Germline lookup yields CDR1 SNHLY and CDR2 FYNNEI. The CDR3 sequence: CASKGPGNTIYF. CDR3 in DNA: TGTGCCAGCAAAGGTCCAGGAAACACCATATATTTT.

The chain links TRBV27 to TRBJ1-6; possibly TRBD1 for D (6 bases). Germline CDR1 is MNHEY and CDR2 is SMNVEV (reference sequence). Trimming removed 2 bases at V and 0 bases at J, with 20 bases between. The CDR3 has 20 amino acids. CDR3 amino acids: CASSLGQPDSYSSYNSPLHF. CDR3 in DNA: TGTGCCAGCAGTTTAGGACAACCGGACAGTTATAGCTCCTATAATTCACCCCTCCACTTT.

The chain recombines TRBV20-1 with TRBJ2-3; 10 nucleotides agree with TRBD1. The CDR3 runs 15 residues. Germline CDR1 is DFQATT and CDR2 is SNEGSKA (reference sequence). V was clipped by 4 bases and J by 5 bases; unmatched bases: 9. CDR3 in DNA: TGCAGTGCTAAATCCGGGACAGGGGCTATAGATACGCAGTATTTT. Protein sequence: CSAKSGTGAIDTQYF.

The CDR3: CAISDQDRGSNEQYF. Written as DNA, the CDR3 is TGTGCCATCAGTGACCAGGACCGGGGGTCCAACGAGCAGTACTTC. The chain combines TRBV10-3 with TRBJ2-7; possibly TRBD2 for D (6 bases). The CDR3 consists of 15 residues. Germline CDR1 is ENHRY and CDR2 is SYGVKD. V was pared by 3 bases and J by 5 bases, with 17 bases between.